This note documents a single T cell receptor beta chain sequence. The sample comes from a study of blood T cell repertoires in COVID-19. The table came from immunoSEQ multiplex PCR; TCRdb's copy has only in-frame clones and leaves some out. Seen here are about 330,000 clones, roughly 88% observed once, and the top ten hold 5% to 6%. Germline CDR1 reads SEHNR; CDR2 reads FQNEAQ (reference sequence). The CDR3 contains 13 residues. V was cut by 2 bases and J by 4 bases, with 5 bases left in between. The V call is TRBV7-9, the J call TRBJ2-2; D is unresolved. The sequencing input was PBMCs or T cells enriched from blood (not recorded which). The receptor comes from a man aged 25-45 years who had recovered from COVID-19. Here the CDR3 reads CASSLQATGELFF. Here the CDR3 DNA reads TGTGCCAGCAGCTTACAAGCCACCGGGGAGCTGTTTTTT. Full variable domain (rest looked up from reference TRBV7-9 and TRBJ2-2): DTGVSQNPRHKITKRGQNVTFRCDPISEHNRLYWYRQTLGQGPEFLTYFQNEAQLEKSRLLSDRFSAERPKGSFSTLEIQRTEQGDSAMYLCASSLQATGELFFGEGSRLTVL.